The rows below give T cell receptor beta chains drawn from one sample of a study of blood T cell repertoires in COVID-19. TCRdb's copy holds only in-frame clones and misses some; the assay was immunoSEQ multiplex PCR. This sample yields about 160,000 clones, of which approximately 85% are seen a single time; 6.9% belongs to the top ten. What was sequenced was peripheral blood. All receptors come from a man aged 80 or over with COVID-19, enrolled during active disease. CDR3s include the opening cysteine and the closing phenylalanine or tryptophan. The D gene is left open where the match is weak. Only some rows state a clone size, as once, few, many or a class for expanded clones.

J gene	V gene	D gene	clone size	CDR3 protein	CDR3 DNA
TRBJ2-7	TRBV5-4	TRBD1	-	CASSWGQGVAKEQYF	TGTGCCAGCAGCTGGGGACAGGGTGTAGCAAAAGAGCAGTACTTC
TRBJ2-1	TRBV15	-	-	CATSRQVDNEQFF	TGTGCCACCAGCAGACAGGTAGACAATGAGCAGTTCTTC
TRBJ1-5	TRBV6-5	-	once	CASSFGGNQPQHF	TGTGCCAGCAGTTTTGGGGGGAATCAGCCCCAGCATTTT
TRBJ2-1	TRBV4-1	TRBD2	-	CASSQGWARGMKGNEQFF	TGCGCCAGCAGCCAAGGTTGGGCGCGGGGGATGAAGGGCAATGAGCAGTTCTTC
TRBJ1-4	TRBV9	-	-	CASSVDGRKNEKLFF	TGTGCCAGCAGCGTAGACGGGAGGAAGAATGAAAAACTGTTTTTT
TRBJ1-6	TRBV6-2/TRBV6-3	TRBD1	-	CASSYSQGWNSPLHF	TGTGCCAGCAGTTACTCACAGGGGTGGAATTCACCCCTCCACTTT
TRBJ2-1	TRBV2	-	-	CASSEGLGEQFF	TGTGCCAGCAGTGAAGGACTCGGTGAGCAGTTCTTC
TRBJ1-2	TRBV2	TRBD1	-	CASSLQGGPYGYTF	TGTGCCAGCAGTTTACAGGGGGGCCCCTATGGCTACACCTTC
TRBJ2-1	TRBV5-1	-	-	CASSRNEASSYNEQFF	TGCGCCAGCAGCCGGAACGAGGCGTCCTCCTACAATGAGCAGTTCTTC
TRBJ1-1	TRBV29-1	TRBD1	-	CSADNRGGTEAFF	TGCAGCGCGGACAACAGGGGTGGCACTGAAGCTTTCTTT
TRBJ1-6	TRBV7-8	-	-	CASTWRAANYNSPLHF	TGTGCCAGCACCTGGAGGGCGGCCAACTATAATTCACCCCTCCACTTT
TRBJ1-4	TRBV5-6	TRBD1	-	CASSSSGTGGSEKLFF	TGTGCCAGCAGCTCTTCCGGGACAGGGGGTTCTGAAAAACTGTTTTTT
TRBJ2-2	TRBV19	-	-	CASMPGKNTGELFF	TGTGCCAGTATGCCGGGGAAGAACACCGGGGAGCTGTTTTTT
TRBJ1-1	TRBV18	TRBD1	once	CASSATGGEGMNTEAFF	TGTGCCAGCTCAGCTACAGGGGGAGAGGGGATGAACACTGAAGCTTTCTTT
TRBJ1-2	TRBV6-1	-	-	CASSEGRGWDGYTF	TGTGCCAGCAGTGAAGGGAGGGGCTGGGATGGCTACACCTTC
TRBJ1-1	TRBV7-9	-	-	CASSLGLVPVNTEAFF	TGTGCCAGCAGCTTAGGGTTAGTTCCGGTGAACACTGAAGCTTTCTTT
TRBJ2-1	TRBV5-1	TRBD1	-	CASSSQGTGQFF	TGCGCCAGCAGTTCACAGGGGACGGGCCAGTTCTTC
TRBJ1-4	TRBV3-1/TRBV3-2	-	-	CASSPPGAPNEKLFF	TGTGCCAGCAGCCCCCCAGGGGCTCCTAATGAAAAACTGTTTTTT
TRBJ2-7	TRBV3-1/TRBV3-2	-	-	CASSQLGGYEQYF	TGTGCCAGCAGCCAATTAGGGGGCTACGAGCAGTACTTC
TRBJ1-5	TRBV19	TRBD1	-	CASSPGTGQGNQPQHF	TGTGCCAGTAGTCCGGGGACAGGGCAAGGCAATCAGCCCCAGCATTTT
TRBJ1-5	TRBV7-2	TRBD1	-	CASSLEGTALSSNQPQHF	TGTGCCAGCAGCTTAGAGGGGACAGCCCTCTCGAGCAATCAGCCCCAGCATTTT
TRBJ2-2	TRBV4-2	-	few	CASSPGEDFNTGELFF	TGTGCCAGCAGCCCAGGCGAGGACTTTAACACCGGGGAGCTGTTTTTT
TRBJ1-4	TRBV5-3	TRBD1	-	CARTNGTGGSEKLFF	TGTGCCAGAACCAATGGTACAGGGGGATCTGAAAAACTGTTTTTT
TRBJ2-1	TRBV20-1	TRBD1	-	CSASSRGRYNEQFF	TGCAGTGCTAGTAGCAGGGGGCGATACAATGAGCAGTTCTTC